Sequencing of this T cell receptor beta chain was carried out in a study of cytomegalovirus exposure and HLA in healthy donors. The study, taken as a whole, reports: Researchers catalogued roughly 170 TCR beta chains as cytomegalovirus-associated.

Remarks on this clone: Its matching antigen is unknown.

CDR1 is MGHRA and CDR2 is YSYEKL in the germline V gene. V was clipped by 8 bases and J by 3 bases; unmatched bases: 10. The CDR3 spans 15 residues. These donors were members of the approximately 110-subject validation cohort, a group separate from the roughly 670-subject first cohort. TCRdb's copy holds only in-frame clones and misses some; the assay was immunoSEQ multiplex PCR. The data hold tens of thousands of clones, with about 87% observed a single time. The J gene is TRBJ1-2, the V gene TRBV4-1; 9 nucleotides align to TRBD1. This TCR came from a young woman in good health and CMV-seropositive. Sequencing was performed on PBMCs. The CDR3 bases are TGCGCCAGCGGGACCGGGACAGGGTTGGACTATGGCTACACCTTC. This codes for CASGTGTGLDYGYTF.